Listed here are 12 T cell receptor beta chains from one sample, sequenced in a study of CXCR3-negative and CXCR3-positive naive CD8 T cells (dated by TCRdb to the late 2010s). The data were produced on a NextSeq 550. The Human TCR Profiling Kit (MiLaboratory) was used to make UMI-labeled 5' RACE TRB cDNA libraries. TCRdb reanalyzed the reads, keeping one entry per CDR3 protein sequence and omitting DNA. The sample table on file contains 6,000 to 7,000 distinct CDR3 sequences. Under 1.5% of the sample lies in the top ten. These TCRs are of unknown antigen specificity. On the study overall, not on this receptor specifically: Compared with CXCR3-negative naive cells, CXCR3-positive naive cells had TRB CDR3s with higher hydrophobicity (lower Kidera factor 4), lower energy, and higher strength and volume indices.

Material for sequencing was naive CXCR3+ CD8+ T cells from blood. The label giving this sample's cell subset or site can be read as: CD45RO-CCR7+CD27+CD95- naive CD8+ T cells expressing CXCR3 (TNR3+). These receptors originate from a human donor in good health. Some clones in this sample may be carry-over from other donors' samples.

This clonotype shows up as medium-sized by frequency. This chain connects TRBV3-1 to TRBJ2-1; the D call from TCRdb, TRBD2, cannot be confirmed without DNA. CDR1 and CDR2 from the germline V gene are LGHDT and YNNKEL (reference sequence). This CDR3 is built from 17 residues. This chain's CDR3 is CASSPTALRGGYNEQFF.

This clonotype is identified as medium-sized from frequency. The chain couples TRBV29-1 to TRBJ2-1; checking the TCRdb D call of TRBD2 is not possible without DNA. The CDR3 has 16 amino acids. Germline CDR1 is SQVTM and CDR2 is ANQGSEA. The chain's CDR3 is CSVVPISSGDGDEQFF.

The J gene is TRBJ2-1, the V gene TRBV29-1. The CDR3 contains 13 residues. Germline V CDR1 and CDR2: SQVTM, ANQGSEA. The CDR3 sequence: CSVVAGAYNEQFF.

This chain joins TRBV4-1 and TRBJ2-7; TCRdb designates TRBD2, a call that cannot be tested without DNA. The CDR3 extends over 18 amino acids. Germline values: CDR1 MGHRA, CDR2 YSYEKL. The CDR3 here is CASSQDPRTSGRSYEQYF.

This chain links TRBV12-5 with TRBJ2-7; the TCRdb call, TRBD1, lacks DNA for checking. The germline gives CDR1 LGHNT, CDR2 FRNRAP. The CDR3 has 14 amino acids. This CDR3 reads CASSLNSGAYEQYF.

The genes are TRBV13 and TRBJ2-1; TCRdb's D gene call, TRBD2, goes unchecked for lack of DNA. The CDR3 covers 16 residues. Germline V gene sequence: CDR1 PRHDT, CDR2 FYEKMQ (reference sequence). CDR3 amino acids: CASSPSAGGSYNEQFF. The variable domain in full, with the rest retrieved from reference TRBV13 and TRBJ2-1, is AAGVIQSPRHLIKEKRETATLKCYPIPRHDTVYWYQQGPGQDPQFLISFYEKMQSDKGSIPDRFSAQQFSDYHSELNMSSLELGDSALYFCASSPSAGGSYNEQFFGPGTRLTVL.

CDR3 sequence: CASRDSPRVDEQYF. J is TRBJ2-7 and V is TRBV5-1; the TCRdb D gene call, TRBD1, has no DNA to confirm it. CDR3 length: 14 residues. Germline CDR1 SGHRS, CDR2 YFSETQ.

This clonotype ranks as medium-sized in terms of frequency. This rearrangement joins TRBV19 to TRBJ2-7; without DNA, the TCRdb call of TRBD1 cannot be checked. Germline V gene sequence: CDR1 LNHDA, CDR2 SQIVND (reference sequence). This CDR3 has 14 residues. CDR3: CASSMGGGRYEQYF.

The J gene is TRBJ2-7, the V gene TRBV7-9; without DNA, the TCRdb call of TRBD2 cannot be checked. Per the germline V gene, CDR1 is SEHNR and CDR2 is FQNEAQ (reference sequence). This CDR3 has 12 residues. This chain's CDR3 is CALDLRGNEQYF.

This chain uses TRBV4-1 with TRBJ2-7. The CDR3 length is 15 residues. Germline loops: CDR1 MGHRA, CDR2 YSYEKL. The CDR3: CASSQDLIASYEQYF.

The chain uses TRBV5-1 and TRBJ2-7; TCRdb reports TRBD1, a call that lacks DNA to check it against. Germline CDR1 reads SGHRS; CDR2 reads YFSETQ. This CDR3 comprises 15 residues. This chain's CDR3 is CASSLGQDNSYEQYF.

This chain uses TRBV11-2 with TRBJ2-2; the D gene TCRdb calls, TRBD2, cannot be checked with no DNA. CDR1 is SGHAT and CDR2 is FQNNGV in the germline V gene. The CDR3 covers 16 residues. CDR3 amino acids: CASSLNQGSNTGELFF.